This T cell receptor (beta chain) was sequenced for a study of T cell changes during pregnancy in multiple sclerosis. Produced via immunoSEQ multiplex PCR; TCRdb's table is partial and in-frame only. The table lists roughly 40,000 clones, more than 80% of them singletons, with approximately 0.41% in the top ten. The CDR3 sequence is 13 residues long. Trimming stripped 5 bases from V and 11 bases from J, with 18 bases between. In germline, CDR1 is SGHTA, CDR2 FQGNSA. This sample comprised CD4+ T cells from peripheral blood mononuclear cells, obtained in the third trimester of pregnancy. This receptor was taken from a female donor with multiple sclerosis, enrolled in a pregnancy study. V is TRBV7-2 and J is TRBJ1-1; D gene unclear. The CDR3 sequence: CASSPYPHFWAFF. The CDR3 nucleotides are TGTGCCAGCAGCCCCTACCCCCACTTTTGGGCTTTCTTT.